This T cell receptor beta chain came from a study of post-analysis software for immune sequencing data. Trimming left V 5 bases short and J 5 bases short, with 22 bases between. Per the germline V gene, CDR1 is SGHRS and CDR2 is YFSETQ. The CDR3 totals 16 residues. cDNA libraries for TCR beta contained unique molecular identifiers. Researchers reported some 500,000 cDNA molecules coming from about 0.98 to 11 million T cells. In TCRdb, the PCR reads were re-called with MiXCR into one record per CDR3 protein. The data show about half a million distinct CDR3 sequences, approximately 31% seen once. Concerning this clonotype: What it binds is unknown.

Study-wide points: Versus controls, multiple sclerosis patients showed significantly lower diversity (normalized Chao1). The study found TRBV5-6, TRBV5-1 and TRBV20-1 among roughly 5 TRBV segments more frequent in patients than controls. Under F measure analysis, samples from one preparation batch co-clustered strongly.

Sequenced: blood. The TCR was taken from a girl aged 2-17 years with multiple sclerosis. The V gene is TRBV5-1, the J gene TRBJ2-5; D perhaps matches TRBD1 (5 bases). CDR3 sequence (DNA): TGCGCCAGCAGTGGTGGGGCCGGCGGCCTGAGGGAGACCCAGTACTTC. It codes for CASSGGAGGLRETQYF.